The T cell receptor beta chain under discussion was sequenced for a study of blood T cell repertoires in COVID-19. Trimming removed 5 bases from V and 7 bases from J; junction bases left unmatched: 12. The germline V gene encodes CDR1 SGHRS and CDR2 YFSETQ. The CDR3 sequence is 16 residues long. This table comes from immunoSEQ multiplex PCR, and its TCRdb copy is limited to in-frame clones, with some not included. The sample lists tens of thousands of clones; roughly 85% were seen once. The material sequenced was peripheral blood. The chain is built from TRBV5-1 and TRBJ1-6, with 7 nucleotides matching TRBD1. The clonotype originates from a woman in her sixties with acute or convalescent COVID-19. CDR3 in DNA: TGCGCCAGCAGGAGTGCGGCCGGACAGGCGAATTCACCCCTCCACTTT. Translation: CASRSAAGQANSPLHF.